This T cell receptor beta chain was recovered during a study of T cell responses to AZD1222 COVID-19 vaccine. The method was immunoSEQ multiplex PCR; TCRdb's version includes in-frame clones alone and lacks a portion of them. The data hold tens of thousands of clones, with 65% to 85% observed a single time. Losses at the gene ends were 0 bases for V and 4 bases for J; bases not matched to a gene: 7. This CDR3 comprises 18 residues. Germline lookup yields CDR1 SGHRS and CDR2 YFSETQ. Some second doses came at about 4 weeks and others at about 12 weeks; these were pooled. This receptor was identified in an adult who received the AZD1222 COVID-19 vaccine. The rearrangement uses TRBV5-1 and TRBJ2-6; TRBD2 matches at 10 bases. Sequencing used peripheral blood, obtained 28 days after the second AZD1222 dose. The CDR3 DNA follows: TGCGCCAGCAGCTTGGAGCCAGCGGGAGGGGGCGGGGCCAACGTCCTGACTTTC. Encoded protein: CASSLEPAGGGGANVLTF.